This is a list of T cell receptor beta chains from one sample in a study of Tregs in tolerant kidney transplant recipients. Sequencing used immunoSEQ multiplex PCR; TCRdb keeps in-frame clones, though not all of them. The sample holds 20,000 to 25,000 clones, around 85% seen once. Sequences were derived from CD8+ T cells from blood (PBMCs), sampled 6 months after the transplant. Receptors originate from a human patient who received a combined kidney and bone marrow transplant. Some T cells may possibly be graft donor cells. Both conserved end residues are part of each CDR3. A D gene is named only where the DNA matches it firmly. Clone size is given for some rows only: seen once, a few or many times, or a class if the clone is expanded.

clone_size	j_call	d_call	v_call	cdr3_nt	cdr3_aa
few	TRBJ1-5	NA	TRBV6-5	TGTGCCAGCCAACGGGACTATCAGCCCCAGCATTTT	CASQRDYQPQHF
NA	TRBJ2-2	TRBD1	TRBV4-3	TGCGCCAGCAGCCAAGATGACAGGGGGGAGGGGTACGCCGGGGAGCTGTTTTTT	CASSQDDRGEGYAGELFF
NA	TRBJ2-1	NA	TRBV13	TGTGCCAGCAGCCCCGGCGGAAGAATGAGCTCCTACAATGAGCAGTTCTTC	CASSPGGRMSSYNEQFF
NA	TRBJ2-7	TRBD1	TRBV5-1	TGCGCCAGCAGCCCGGGGACAGGGGTTTACGAGCAGTACTTC	CASSPGTGVYEQYF
once	TRBJ2-5	TRBD2	TRBV27	TGTGCCAGCAGTCCCTTCCTTCTACTAGCGGGCCAAGAGACCCAGTACTTC	CASSPFLLLAGQETQYF
NA	TRBJ1-1	NA	TRBV15	TGTGCCACCAGCCAAGAGGTGGGGGCACGAGAAGCTTTCTTT	CATSQEVGAREAFF
NA	TRBJ2-2	NA	TRBV4-1	TGCGCCAGCAGCTCCCGACAGAACACCGGGGAGCTGTTTTTT	CASSSRQNTGELFF
NA	TRBJ2-1	TRBD2	TRBV19	TGTGCCAGTACGGGACTAGCGGGAGAAGCGAATGAGCAGTTCTTC	CASTGLAGEANEQFF
NA	TRBJ1-1	TRBD1	TRBV4-3	TGCGCCAGCAGCCAAGATCCCGGGACAGTCATGAACACTGAAGCTTTCTTT	CASSQDPGTVMNTEAFF
NA	TRBJ2-3	NA	TRBV9	TGTGCCAGCAGCCCCAGTGGGGGCACAGATATGCAGTATTTT	CASSPSGGTDMQYF
NA	TRBJ2-1	TRBD1	TRBV19	TGTGCCAGTAGTGCGACAGGGTATGAGCAGTTCTTC	CASSATGYEQFF
NA	TRBJ2-3	TRBD1	TRBV7-3	TGTGCCAGCAGCTTAAATGGACAGGGCACAGATACGCAGTATTTT	CASSLNGQGTDTQYF
NA	TRBJ2-5	TRBD1	TRBV5-1	TGCGCCAGCAGCTCAGCCGGGACAGAAAAAGAGACCCAGTACTTC	CASSSAGTEKETQYF
few	TRBJ1-1	NA	TRBV4-2	TGTGCCAGCAGTACCGGGACTGAAGCTTTCTTT	CASSTGTEAFF
NA	TRBJ1-1	NA	TRBV28	TGTGCCAGCAGTTTACCCCATCATAGGGGCGAGGCTGAAGCTTTCTTT	CASSLPHHRGEAEAFF
NA	TRBJ2-7	NA	TRBV7-9	TGTGCCAGCAGCCCCAGGGGTGGGGTATCCTACGAGCAGTACTTC	CASSPRGGVSYEQYF
NA	TRBJ2-7	NA	TRBV9	TGTGCCAGCAGCGGGAGGGGGGGGGCCTACGAGCAGTACTTC	CASSGRGGAYEQYF
NA	TRBJ2-7	NA	TRBV9	TGTGCCAGCAGCGTAGGGACAGCCTACGAGCAGTACTTC	CASSVGTAYEQYF
NA	TRBJ2-7	NA	TRBV5-6	TGTGCCAGCAGCTTCACCAGGGGCTTCTACGAGCAGTACTTC	CASSFTRGFYEQYF
few	TRBJ1-5	NA	TRBV20-1	TGCAGTGTCCCGGTGGGCCAGCCCCAGCATTTT	CSVPVGQPQHF
few	TRBJ2-7	TRBD1	TRBV30	TGTGCCTGGAACAGGGGGGACTCCTACGAGCAGTACTTC	CAWNRGDSYEQYF
once	TRBJ2-7	NA	TRBV28	TGTGCCAGCAGAAGGACAGGGAGGGTCTACGAGCAGTACTTC	CASRRTGRVYEQYF
NA	TRBJ2-1	NA	TRBV19	TGTGCCAGTAGTATGGACGGGAGCTCCTACAATGAGCAGTTCTTC	CASSMDGSSYNEQFF
once	TRBJ1-4	TRBD1	TRBV2	TGTGCCAGCAGTGAAAAGACAGGGTGGAGTGAAAAACTGTTTTTT	CASSEKTGWSEKLFF
NA	TRBJ1-3	NA	TRBV5-5	TGTGCCAGCAGCTTGGCCGGGTCTGGAAACACCATATATTTT	CASSLAGSGNTIYF